One sample yielded the 18 T cell receptor beta chains listed below, sequenced in a study of CD8 T cells in Susac syndrome. RNA totalling about 0.5 to 1 ug underwent reverse transcription with random hexamers. Using its own MiXCR run on the immunoSEQ multiplex PCR reads, TCRdb lists one record per CDR3 protein. The profile shows about 150,000 distinct CDR3 sequences, roughly 94% of them singletons. Sample: CD8+ T cells from PBMCs. These receptors were collected from a human donor with multiple sclerosis.

The V gene is TRBV5-1, the J gene TRBJ2-7; 8 bases align to TRBD1. This CDR3 is 14 amino acids long. After removal of 3 bases from V and 3 bases from J, the junction contained 5 bases not matched to a gene. Per germline, CDR1 SGHRS and CDR2 YFSETQ. In DNA form, the CDR3 reads TGCGCCAGCAGCTGGGGGGACAGGAGCTACGAGCAGTACTTC. Amino acid sequence: CASSWGDRSYEQYF.

The V call is TRBV20-1, the J call TRBJ2-7; TRBD1 matches 11 bases. CDR3 size: 14 residues. Germline V gene lookup returns CDR1 DFQATT and CDR2 SNEGSKA (reference sequence). V gave up 5 bases and J gave up 5 bases; unmatched junction bases: 8. The CDR3 sequence is CSAVRDRGENEQYF. The CDR3 DNA reads as TGCAGTGCTGTCCGGGACAGGGGGGAGAACGAGCAGTACTTC.

The chain joins TRBV13 to TRBJ1-6; D perhaps matches TRBD1 (5 bases). Germline CDR1 reads PRHDT; CDR2 reads FYEKMQ (reference sequence). V was cut by 7 bases and J by 8 bases, with 21 bases left in between. The CDR3 contains 16 residues. This CDR3 is CASTLGRGINDSPLHF. The DNA for the CDR3 is TGTGCCAGCACTCTGGGGCGGGGAATTAACGATTCACCCCTCCACTTT.

This rearrangement joins TRBV7-9 to TRBJ2-5; TRBD2 matches at 10 bases. CDR1 and CDR2 from the germline V gene are SEHNR and FQNEAQ (reference sequence). The CDR3 length is 15 residues. V lost 5 bases and J lost 2; bases outside the gene matches: 5. The CDR3 loop is CASSRSGGTQETQYF. In DNA form, the CDR3 reads TGTGCCAGCAGCCGTAGCGGGGGGACGCAAGAGACCCAGTACTTC.

The J gene is TRBJ2-7, the V gene TRBV7-2, with D hard to call. The germline CDR1 and CDR2 sequences are SGHTA and FQGNSA. CDR3 length: 15 residues. V lost 6 bases to trimming and J lost 0 bases, with 15 bases between them. The CDR3 coding sequence is TGTGCCAGCAGTAAAAAGCTCGGCAGCTCCTACGAGCAGTACTTC. Protein product: CASSKKLGSSYEQYF.

J is TRBJ1-1 and V is TRBV13; D remains unclear. Trimming pared 1 base from V and 6 bases from J, leaving 6 bases between. From germline, CDR1 is PRHDT and CDR2 FYEKMQ (reference sequence). CDR3 length: 12 residues. The CDR3 DNA follows: TGTGCCAGCAGCTTAGTGGGCCCTGAAGCTTTCTTT. Its protein product is CASSLVGPEAFF.

This sequence joins TRBV24-1 and TRBJ2-1, with 8 positions matching TRBD1. This CDR3 is built from 14 residues. Germline trimming cut 5 bases from V and 7 bases from J; bases unmatched to any gene: 6. Germline V CDR1 and CDR2: KGHDR, SFDVKD. The CDR3 DNA sequence: TGTGCCACCAGTGTTATGGACAGGGAAAATGAGCAGTTCTTC. Translating gives CATSVMDRENEQFF.

Only one count was recorded for this clonotype. The chain's CDR3 is CASSITGTGVYNEQFF. Here the CDR3 DNA reads TGTGCCAGCAGTATAACCGGGACAGGGGTATACAATGAGCAGTTCTTC. The chain carries TRBV25-1 and TRBJ2-1; TRBD1 matches 10 bases. With 5 bases clipped from V and 4 bases from J, the junction kept 8 bases outside the gene matches. Per germline, CDR1 MGHDK and CDR2 SYGVNS. The CDR3 runs 16 residues.

This chain links TRBV29-1 with TRBJ2-3, with TRBD1 matching over 9 bases. CDR3 length equals 16 residues. Germline V gene lookup returns CDR1 SQVTM and CDR2 ANQGSEA. The ends lost 2 bases at V and 6 bases at J; junction bases unmatched: 12. The CDR3 nucleotides read TGCAGCGTTGAATCCTTAGGGACAGGGTTTTTTGATACGCAGTATTTT. Protein: CSVESLGTGFFDTQYF.

V is TRBV20-1 and J is TRBJ2-7; unclear D gene. The CDR3 runs 11 residues. CDR1 and CDR2 from the germline V gene are DFQATT and SNEGSKA (reference sequence). Deletions cut 4 bases from V and 4 bases from J, with 8 bases between. The CDR3 loop is CSAKVGYEQYF. The DNA for the CDR3 is TGCAGTGCTAAGGTGGGATACGAGCAGTACTTC.

This chain links TRBV12-3 or TRBV12-4 with TRBJ2-7; TRBD1 matches 9 bases. CDR3 length: 14 amino acids. J gave up 6 bases and V 3 bases, and 6 bases lay outside the gene matches. Here the CDR3 reads CASSFEGQGLEQYF. CDR3 nucleotide sequence: TGTGCCAGCAGTTTCGAGGGACAGGGTCTCGAGCAGTACTTC.

The genes are TRBV29-1 and TRBJ1-2; D gene uncertain. Trimming pared 6 bases from V and 8 bases from J, leaving 16 bases between. Germline CDR1 reads SQVTM; CDR2 reads ANQGSEA. CDR3 length: 12 residues. The CDR3 region has the DNA TGCAGCGTCGAGACTGACTTTAGCGGCTACACCTTC. Its protein product is CSVETDFSGYTF.

The V call is TRBV20-1, the J call TRBJ1-6; no definite D call. Trimming left V 0 bases short and J 7 bases short, with 19 bases between. The CDR3 length is 17 residues. Germline CDR1 and CDR2: DFQATT and SNEGSKA (reference sequence). The CDR3 sequence: CSARELGRTELNSPLHF. The CDR3 DNA is TGCAGTGCTAGAGAACTTGGGAGGACGGAGCTAAATTCACCCCTCCACTTT.

This clonotype has more than one count but fewer than ten. This chain links TRBV28 with TRBJ1-5; D is unresolved. Trimming stripped 5 bases from V and 0 bases from J, with 11 bases between. The germline gives CDR1 MDHEN, CDR2 SYDVKM. CDR3 length equals 15 residues. The CDR3 loop is CASSPFSGSNQPQHF. Here the CDR3 DNA reads TGTGCCAGCAGTCCCTTTTCCGGTAGCAATCAGCCCCAGCATTTT.

V usage is TRBV29-1 and J usage is TRBJ2-7; D is tentatively TRBD1 or TRBD2 (5 bases each). There are 12 residues in the CDR3. Per germline, CDR1 SQVTM and CDR2 ANQGSEA. The V end was cut by 5 bases, the J end by 6 bases, with 14 bases between. The CDR3 loop reads CSVQRAGFEQYF. The CDR3 DNA follows: TGCAGCGTTCAGAGGGCAGGGTTCGAGCAGTACTTC.

The chain recombines TRBV4-2 with TRBJ1-1; D possibly corresponds to TRBD1 (5 bases). V was shortened by 0 bases and J by 3 bases, with 5 bases between the two germline ends. Germline V gene lookup returns CDR1 LGHNA and CDR2 YNFKEQ. CDR3 length equals 13 residues. In DNA, the CDR3 is TGTGCCAGCAGCCAAGAGGGGGACACTGAAGCTTTCTTT. Translating gives CASSQEGDTEAFF.

V usage is TRBV7-9 and J usage is TRBJ2-7; D ambiguous. V lost 6 bases to trimming and J lost 2 bases, with 17 bases between them. CDR1 is SEHNR and CDR2 is FQNEAQ in the germline V gene (reference sequence). The CDR3 sequence is 15 residues long. The DNA for the CDR3 is TGTGCCAGCAGTCCTACAGATTCCGCTGCCTACGAGCAGTACTTC. This codes for CASSPTDSAAYEQYF.

This clonotype occurred once. For the CDR3, the DNA is TGCAGCGTTGTTTTTGGGGTGAACACTGAAGCTTTCTTT. Protein product: CSVVFGVNTEAFF. The chain has TRBV29-1 and TRBJ1-1; no clear D. Between the trimmed V and J ends, which lost 4 bases and 0 bases, there was a span of 9 bases. This CDR3 is 13 amino acids long. Germline CDR1 is SQVTM and CDR2 is ANQGSEA.